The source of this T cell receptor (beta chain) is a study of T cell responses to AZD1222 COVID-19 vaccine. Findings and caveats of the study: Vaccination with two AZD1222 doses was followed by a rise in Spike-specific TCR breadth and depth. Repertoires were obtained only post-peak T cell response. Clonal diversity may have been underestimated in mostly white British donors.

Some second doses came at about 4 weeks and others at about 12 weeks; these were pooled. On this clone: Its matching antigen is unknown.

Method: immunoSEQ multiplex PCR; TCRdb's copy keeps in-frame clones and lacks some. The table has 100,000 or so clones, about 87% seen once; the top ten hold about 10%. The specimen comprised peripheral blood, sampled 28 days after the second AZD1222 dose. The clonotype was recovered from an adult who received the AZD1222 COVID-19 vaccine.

In DNA, the CDR3 is TGTGCCAGCAGTGGAGGCTTGACAGGGACTAATGAAAAACTGTTTTTT. Protein product: CASSGGLTGTNEKLFF. The chain joins TRBV25-1 to TRBJ1-4; TRBD1 matches 7 bases. CDR1 is MGHDK, CDR2 SYGVNS, per germline. The J segment lost 2 bases and the V segment lost 4 bases, leaving 7 bases of the junction unmatched. This CDR3 has 16 amino acids.